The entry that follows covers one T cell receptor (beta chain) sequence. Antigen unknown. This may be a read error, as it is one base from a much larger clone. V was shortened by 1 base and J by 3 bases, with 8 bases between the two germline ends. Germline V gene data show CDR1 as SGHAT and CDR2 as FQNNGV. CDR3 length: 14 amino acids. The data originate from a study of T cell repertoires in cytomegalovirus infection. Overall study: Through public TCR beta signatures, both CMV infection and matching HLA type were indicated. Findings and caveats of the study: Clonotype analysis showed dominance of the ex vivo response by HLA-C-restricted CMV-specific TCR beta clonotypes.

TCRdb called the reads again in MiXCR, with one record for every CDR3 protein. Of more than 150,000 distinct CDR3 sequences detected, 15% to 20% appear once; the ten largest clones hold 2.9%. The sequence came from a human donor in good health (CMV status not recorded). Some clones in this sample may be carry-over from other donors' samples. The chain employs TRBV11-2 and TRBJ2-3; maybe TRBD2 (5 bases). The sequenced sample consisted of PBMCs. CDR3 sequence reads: CASSLGGWTDTQYF. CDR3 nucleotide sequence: TGTGCCAGCAGCTTAGGCGGGTGGACAGATACGCAGTATTTT. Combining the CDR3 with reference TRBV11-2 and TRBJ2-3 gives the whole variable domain EAGVAQSPRYKIIEKRQSVAFWCNPISGHATLYWYQQILGQGPKLLIQFQNNGVVDDSQLPKDRFSAERLKGVDSTLKIQPAKLEDSAVYLCASSLGGWTDTQYFGPGTRLTVL.